Described below is a single T cell receptor beta chain sequence and its context. The antigen is not known. This sample is part of a study of cytomegalovirus exposure and HLA in healthy donors. Turning to the study itself: Unique TCR beta sequences numbering approximately 120 million came from around 180 million T cells in an earlier analysis. Points from the study as a whole: Association with HLA alleles at 0.05 false discovery rate was found for 16,951 TCR beta sequences in a later analysis. Despite most TCR sequences being rare, some public TCRs occurred in many donors. An analysis was carried out at a later point. It showed that HLA-associated TCR beta chains were more clonally expanded than equally common non-associated chains.

V was shortened by 6 bases and J by 5 bases, with 10 bases between the two germline ends. The CDR3 extends over 11 amino acids. The germline V gene encodes CDR1 DFQATT and CDR2 SNEGSKA (reference sequence). PCR was performed using 60 Vbeta and 13 Jbeta primers. Measured with immunoSEQ multiplex PCR; TCRdb has only the in-frame clones, and not every one. The sample lists about 160,000 clones; roughly 84% were seen once. The V gene is TRBV20-1, the J gene TRBJ1-2; D is uncertain. Sample: PBMCs. This receptor was identified in a man over 45 in good health and CMV-seropositive. CDR3 sequence: CSAQNTYGYTF. CDR3 in DNA: TGCAGTGCACAGAACACATATGGCTACACCTTC.